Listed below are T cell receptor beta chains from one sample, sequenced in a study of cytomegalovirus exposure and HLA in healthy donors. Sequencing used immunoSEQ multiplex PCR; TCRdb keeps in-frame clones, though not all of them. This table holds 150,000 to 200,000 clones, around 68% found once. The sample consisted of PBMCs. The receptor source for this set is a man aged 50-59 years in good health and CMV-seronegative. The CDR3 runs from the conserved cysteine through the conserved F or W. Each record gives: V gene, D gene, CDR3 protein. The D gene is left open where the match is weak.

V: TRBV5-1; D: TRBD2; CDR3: CASSWGGGDTQYF
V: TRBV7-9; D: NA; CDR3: CASSSSGRMNTEAFF
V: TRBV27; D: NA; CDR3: CASSATSGPETQYF
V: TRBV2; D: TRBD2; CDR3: CASSLGLAGGSTDTQYF
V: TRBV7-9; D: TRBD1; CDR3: CASSPGTGENYGYTF
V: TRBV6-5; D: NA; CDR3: CASSRGRDSPLHF
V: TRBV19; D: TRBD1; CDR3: CASSIQTTGEETQYF
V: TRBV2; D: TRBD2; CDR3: CASRGGLAGVYNEQFF
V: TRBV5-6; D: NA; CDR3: CASSLEWGGSYNSPLHF
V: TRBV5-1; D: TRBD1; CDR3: CASSLTGGDTEAFF
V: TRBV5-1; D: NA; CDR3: CASNPGLANTGELFF
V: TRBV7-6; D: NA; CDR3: CASSLEGGRASEQYF
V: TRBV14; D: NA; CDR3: CASSPPWGVSGTDTQYF
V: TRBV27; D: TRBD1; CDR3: CASSRLTGNSGANVLTF
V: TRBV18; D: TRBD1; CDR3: CASSPRQGYEQYF
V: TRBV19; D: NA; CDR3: CASRPDRSTNEKLFF
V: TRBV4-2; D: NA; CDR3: CASSQDQWQGGEQYF
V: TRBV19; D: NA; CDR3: CASSNPGDKNIQYF
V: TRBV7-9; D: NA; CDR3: CASSSPGQGGRGEKLFF
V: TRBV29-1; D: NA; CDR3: CSVEREGNTEAFF
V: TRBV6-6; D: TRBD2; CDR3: CASSTPGGDKNIQYF
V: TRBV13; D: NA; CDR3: CASSFTSGKANYGYTF